This T cell receptor beta chain derives from a study of CD8 T cells in ankylosing spondylitis. General study results and limits: Disease-linked clones bore a CD8+ phenotype, appearing relatively rarely in peripheral blood. A TCR beta motif of eight highly homologous variants appeared characteristic of ankylosing spondylitis blood. Reportedly, matched ankylosing spondylitis synovial fluid was significantly enriched for disease-linked clones.

V trimming: 5 bases; J trimming: 4 bases; junction bases outside the gene matches: 8. The CDR3 covers 18 residues. Making the TCR beta libraries involved quantitative 5'-RACE with molecular barcodes. TCRdb called the 5' RACE reads again in MiXCR, with one record for every CDR3 protein. The data show roughly 350,000 distinct CDR3 sequences, with under 8.5% seen just once and approximately 14% held by the top ten. Points on this clonotype: Its antigen is unknown.

This chain joins TRBV12-3 or TRBV12-4 and TRBJ2-1, with 16 bases fitting TRBD2. The receptor was derived from a male donor with ankylosing spondylitis. The sample comprised blood, either unsorted or a sorted T cell fraction (not recorded which). CDR3 in amino acids: CASSPTGTSGRGYNEQFF. The CDR3 DNA follows: TGTGCCAGCAGTCCTACGGGGACTAGCGGGAGGGGATACAATGAGCAGTTCTTC.